Listed below are T cell receptor beta chains from one sample, sequenced in a study of human T cells and chemical hapten exposure. TCRdb re-called the RACE reads with MiXCR, one entry per CDR3 protein. The sample has fewer than 500,000 distinct CDR3 sequences, around 5% seen once. The sequenced sample was whole blood, obtained in connection with sensitization to the hapten diphenylcyclopropenone (DPC). Receptors were obtained from a woman between 50 and 59 years old with alopecia areata. Some clones in this sample may be carry-over from other donors' samples. Both conserved end residues are part of each CDR3. A D gene is named only where the DNA matches it firmly. Some rows mark clone size as missing; the rest say once, few, many or name a class of expanded clone.

clone size: .; D gene: TRBD1; V gene: TRBV7-9; CDR3 protein: CASSSGTGEQFF
clone size: few; D gene: .; V gene: TRBV5-1; CDR3 protein: CASSEGASNQPQHF
clone size: many; D gene: TRBD2; V gene: TRBV7-2; CDR3 protein: CASSLDGRPQETQYF
clone size: .; D gene: .; V gene: TRBV5-1; CDR3 protein: CASSTSGTDPYEQYF
clone size: many; D gene: .; V gene: TRBV10-3; CDR3 protein: CAISEDLYGDEQFF
clone size: many; D gene: .; V gene: TRBV20-1; CDR3 protein: CSASLAENNYGYTF
clone size: few; D gene: .; V gene: TRBV14; CDR3 protein: CASSQRGYGYTF
clone size: few; D gene: .; V gene: TRBV5-6; CDR3 protein: CASSVGTRQETQYF
clone size: many; D gene: .; V gene: TRBV12-3/TRBV12-4; CDR3 protein: CASSLRGPSGNTIYF
clone size: .; D gene: TRBD2; V gene: TRBV7-2; CDR3 protein: CASSRRTSGVAGELFF
clone size: many; D gene: TRBD2; V gene: TRBV11-2; CDR3 protein: CASSLSHSGRQETQYF
clone size: few; D gene: .; V gene: TRBV7-9; CDR3 protein: CASSLPAADTQYF
clone size: .; D gene: .; V gene: TRBV15; CDR3 protein: CATSRDLSDETQYF
clone size: many; D gene: TRBD2; V gene: TRBV2; CDR3 protein: CATGPSGDNEQFF
clone size: few; D gene: .; V gene: TRBV3-1; CDR3 protein: CASLSGRGTGELFF
clone size: many; D gene: .; V gene: TRBV7-8; CDR3 protein: CASSHASALRTDTQYF
clone size: many; D gene: .; V gene: TRBV6-4; CDR3 protein: CASSDNGEYTGELFF
clone size: many; D gene: .; V gene: TRBV7-2; CDR3 protein: CASSYGDFQETQYF
clone size: many; D gene: TRBD1; V gene: TRBV7-2; CDR3 protein: CASSRGRDRVADTQYF
clone size: few; D gene: TRBD1; V gene: TRBV12-5; CDR3 protein: CASGWQGVGDQPQHF
clone size: .; D gene: .; V gene: TRBV4-1; CDR3 protein: CASSQEAQGFSNQPQHF
clone size: few; D gene: .; V gene: TRBV13; CDR3 protein: CASSLTASSNEKLFF
clone size: many; D gene: .; V gene: TRBV6-1; CDR3 protein: CASSPGRASSGNTIYF
clone size: few; D gene: .; V gene: TRBV5-1; CDR3 protein: CASSQGHPDEQYF
clone size: many; D gene: .; V gene: TRBV24-1; CDR3 protein: CATSDGLGGPQHF
clone size: many; D gene: .; V gene: TRBV12-3/TRBV12-4; CDR3 protein: CASSPEAQPQHF
clone size: many; D gene: TRBD1; V gene: TRBV6-6; CDR3 protein: CASRTGQTYEQYF